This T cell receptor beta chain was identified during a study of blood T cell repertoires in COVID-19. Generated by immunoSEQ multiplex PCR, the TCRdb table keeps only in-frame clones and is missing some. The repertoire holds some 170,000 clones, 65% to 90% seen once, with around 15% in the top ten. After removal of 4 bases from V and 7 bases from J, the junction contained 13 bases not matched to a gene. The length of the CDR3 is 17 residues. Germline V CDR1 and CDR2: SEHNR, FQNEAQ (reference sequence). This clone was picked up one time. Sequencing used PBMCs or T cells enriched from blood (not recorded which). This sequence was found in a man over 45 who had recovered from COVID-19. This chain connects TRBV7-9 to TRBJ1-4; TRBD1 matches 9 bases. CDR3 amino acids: CASSSPNRDRVSEKLFF. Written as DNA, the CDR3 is TGTGCCAGCAGCTCCCCGAACCGGGACAGGGTCAGTGAAAAACTGTTTTTT.